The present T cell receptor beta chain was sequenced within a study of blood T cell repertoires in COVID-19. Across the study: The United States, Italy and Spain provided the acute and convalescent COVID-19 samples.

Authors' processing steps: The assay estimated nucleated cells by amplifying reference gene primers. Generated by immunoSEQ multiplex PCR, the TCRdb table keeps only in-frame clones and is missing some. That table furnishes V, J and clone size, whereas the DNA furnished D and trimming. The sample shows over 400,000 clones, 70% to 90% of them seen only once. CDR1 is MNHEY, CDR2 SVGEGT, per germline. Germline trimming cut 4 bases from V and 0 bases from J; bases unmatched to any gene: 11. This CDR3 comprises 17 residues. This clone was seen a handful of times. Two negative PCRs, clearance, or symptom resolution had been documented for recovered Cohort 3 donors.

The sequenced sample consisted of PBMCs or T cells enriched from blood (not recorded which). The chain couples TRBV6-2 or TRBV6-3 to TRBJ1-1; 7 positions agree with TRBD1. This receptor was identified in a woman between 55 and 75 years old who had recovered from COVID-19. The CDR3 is CASSFRLNRGMNTEAFF. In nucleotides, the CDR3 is TGTGCCAGCAGTTTCAGATTAAACAGGGGTATGAACACTGAAGCTTTCTTT.